This paragraph reports one T cell receptor beta chain. The CDR3 is 14 residues long. Germline V gives CDR1 LGHDT, CDR2 YNNKEL (reference sequence). J lost 2 bases, V lost 1 base, and 0 bases had no gene match. This entry is derived from a study of brain T cells in children with intractable seizures. Time point in this sample: blood from clinic visit 5 months post-surgery; TSC patient then seizure free. Libraries were prepared by immunoSEQ multiplex PCR; TCRdb keeps only in-frame clonotypes and omits some of them. Of about 340,000 clones in the sample, nearly 95% were seen once. The V and J genes are TRBV3-1 (or the pseudogene TRBV3-2) and TRBJ2-5; TRBD2 matches at 8 bases. The material was peripheral blood, obtained around 5 months after surgery. The sequence came from a boy younger than two with tuberous sclerosis and intractable seizures. CDR3 loop: CASSQAGGQETQYF. The CDR3 region has the DNA TGTGCCAGCAGCCAAGCGGGGGGGCAAGAGACCCAGTACTTC.